This T cell receptor (beta chain) appears in the sequencing data of a study of Ad26.COV2.S vaccination and SARS-CoV-2 variants. The sample's treatment: about 20 received Ad26.COV2.S at low or high dose, single or two shots; roughly five received placebo; per-sample allocation not given. Sampling happened 63 days after the first vaccine or placebo injection. Assay: immunoSEQ multiplex PCR; the TCRdb copy retains only in-frame clones and omits some. This sample has about 400,000 clones, with around 89% found just once. Germline-derived CDR1 and CDR2 are SNHLY and FYNNEI. Losses at the gene ends were 6 bases for V and 2 bases for J; bases not matched to a gene: 10. This CDR3 region has 15 residues.

Source: peripheral blood, taken in a trial of Ad26.COV2.S vaccine versus placebo. The origin of this receptor is a person between 18 and 59 years old who received the Ad26.COV2.S COVID-19 vaccine or a placebo. The chain recombines TRBV2 with TRBJ2-7; 7 bases are shared with TRBD1. CDR3 residues: CASRKTGMGPYEQYF. The DNA of the CDR3 is TGTGCCAGCAGGAAGACAGGGATGGGGCCCTACGAGCAGTACTTC.